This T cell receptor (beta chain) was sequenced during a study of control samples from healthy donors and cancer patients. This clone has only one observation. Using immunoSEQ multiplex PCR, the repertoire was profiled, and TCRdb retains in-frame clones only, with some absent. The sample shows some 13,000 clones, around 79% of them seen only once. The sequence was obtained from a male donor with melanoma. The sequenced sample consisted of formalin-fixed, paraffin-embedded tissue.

The CDR3 is CASSRSDSSYEQYF. For the CDR3, the DNA is TGTGCCAGCAGCCGGAGCGACAGCTCCTACGAGCAGTACTTC. The rearrangement joins TRBV7-7 to TRBJ2-7; D possibly corresponds to TRBD1 (5 bases). V was pared by 5 bases and J by 0 bases, with 11 bases between. This CDR3 has 14 amino acids. Per the germline V gene, CDR1 is SSHAT and CDR2 is FNYEAQ (reference sequence).